This T cell receptor beta chain stems from a study of CD8 T cells in ankylosing spondylitis. Construction of TCR beta libraries was performed using quantitative 5'-RACE with molecular barcodes. MiXCR, run by TCRdb on the 5' RACE reads, gives a single entry per CDR3 protein. Of roughly 300,000 distinct CDR3 sequences detected, less than 9.5% appear once; the ten largest clones hold less than 15%. Whole-study results and caveats: Within ankylosing spondylitis blood, a TCR beta motif made up of roughly eight highly homologous variants appeared to be characteristic. Matched ankylosing spondylitis synovial fluid reportedly contained a significantly enriched population of disease-linked clones. A CD8+ phenotype characterized the disease-linked clones, which were relatively rare in peripheral blood.

A note on this clonotype: No antigen is known for it.

The CDR3 covers 14 residues. Per germline, CDR1 LGHDT and CDR2 YNNKEL (reference sequence). V lost 0 bases to trimming and J lost 6 bases; unmatched junction nucleotides: 4. Source material: blood, either unsorted or a sorted T cell fraction (not recorded which). This receptor was obtained from a male donor with ankylosing spondylitis. The rearrangement links TRBV3-1 to TRBJ2-7, with 8 bases that match TRBD1. The CDR3 DNA reads TGTGCCAGCAGCCAAGAGGACAGGGTCGGCGAGCAGTACTTC. Its translation is CASSQEDRVGEQYF.